This T cell receptor (beta chain) originates from a study of blood T cell repertoires in COVID-19. Turning to the study itself: Sources were T cells, B-cell-depleted T cells, or PBMCs; the material itself was cDNA or gDNA.

The junction had 7 bases not matched to a gene; V was cut back by 3 bases and J by 6 bases. The germline CDR1 and CDR2 sequences are KGHSH and LQKENI. The CDR3 has 14 amino acids. As originally analysed: Reference gene primers were amplified, and this amplification served to estimate nucleated cell counts. TCRdb keeps only in-frame clones here, not all; method: immunoSEQ multiplex PCR. The DNA was the basis for D and trimming; V, J and clone size are from that table. Of 100,000 or so clones in the sample, around 90% are singletons; the top ten hold 3%. The sequence was obtained from a man aged 45-65 years with active or convalescent COVID-19. The genes are TRBV18 and TRBJ2-5; 7 bases line up with TRBD1. The sample consisted of peripheral blood. CDR3 in DNA: TGTGCCAGCTCACCCTCGACAGGGTTGAAGACCCAGTACTTC. Amino acids: CASSPSTGLKTQYF.